This T cell receptor (beta chain) was sequenced during a study of control samples from healthy donors and cancer patients. The CDR3 sequence is 13 residues long. The germline V and J ends were trimmed by 4 bases and 3 bases, with 9 bases remaining between them. Per germline, CDR1 SEHNR and CDR2 FQNEAQ (reference sequence). Profiling relied on immunoSEQ multiplex PCR, and the TCRdb table lists in-frame clones only, not all of them. Among around 190,000 clones, 90% were seen once, and the ten largest hold 1.4%. This TCR was recovered from a woman aged 50 to 60 in good health. The chain is built from TRBV7-9 and TRBJ1-2; a possible D gene is TRBD1 (5 bases). Input material: blood. CDR3 nucleotides: TGTGCCAGCAGCTCGACAGTCTACTATGGCTACACCTTC. It yields the protein CASSSTVYYGYTF.